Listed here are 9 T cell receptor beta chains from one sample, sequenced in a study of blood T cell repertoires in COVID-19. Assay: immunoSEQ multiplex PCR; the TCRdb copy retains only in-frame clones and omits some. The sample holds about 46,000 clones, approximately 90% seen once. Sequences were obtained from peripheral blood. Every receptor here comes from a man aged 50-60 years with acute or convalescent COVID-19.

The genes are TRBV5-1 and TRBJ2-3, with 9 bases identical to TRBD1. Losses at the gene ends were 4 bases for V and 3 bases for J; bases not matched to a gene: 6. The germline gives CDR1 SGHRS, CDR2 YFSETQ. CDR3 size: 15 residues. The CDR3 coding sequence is TGCGCCAGCAGCAGACAGGGGGGTCAGACAGATACGCAGTATTTT. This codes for CASSRQGGQTDTQYF.

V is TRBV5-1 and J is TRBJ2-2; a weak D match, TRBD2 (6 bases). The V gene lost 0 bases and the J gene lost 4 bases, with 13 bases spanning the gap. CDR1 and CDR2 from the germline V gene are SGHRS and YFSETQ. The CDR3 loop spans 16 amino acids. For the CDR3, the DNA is TGCGCCAGCAGCTTGGCCGAGACTAGTACCACCGGGGAGCTGTTTTTT. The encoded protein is CASSLAETSTTGELFF.

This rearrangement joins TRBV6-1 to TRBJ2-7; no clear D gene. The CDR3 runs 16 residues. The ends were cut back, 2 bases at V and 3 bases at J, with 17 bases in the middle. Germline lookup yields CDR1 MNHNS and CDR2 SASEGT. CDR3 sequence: CASSEFPDTVIYEQYF. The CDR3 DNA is TGTGCCAGCAGTGAATTTCCAGATACAGTTATCTACGAGCAGTACTTC.

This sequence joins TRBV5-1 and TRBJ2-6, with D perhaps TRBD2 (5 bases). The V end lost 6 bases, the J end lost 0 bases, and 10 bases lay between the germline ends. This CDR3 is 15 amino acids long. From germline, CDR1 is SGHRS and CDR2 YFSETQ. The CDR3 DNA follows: TGCGCCAGCACCATCGGGGACTCTGGGGCCAACGTCCTGACTTTC. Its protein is CASTIGDSGANVLTF.

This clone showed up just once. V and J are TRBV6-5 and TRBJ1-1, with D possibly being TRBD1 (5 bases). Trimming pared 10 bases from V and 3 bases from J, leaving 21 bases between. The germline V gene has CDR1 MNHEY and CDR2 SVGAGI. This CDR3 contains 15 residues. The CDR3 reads CATGPEDSTHTEAFF. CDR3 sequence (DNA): TGTGCCACCGGACCGGAAGACAGCACACACACTGAAGCTTTCTTT.

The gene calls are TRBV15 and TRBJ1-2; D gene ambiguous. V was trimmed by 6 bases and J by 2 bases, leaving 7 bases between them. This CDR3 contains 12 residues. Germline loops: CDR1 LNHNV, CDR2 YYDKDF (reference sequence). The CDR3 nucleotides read TGTGCCACCAGTGGGCAGAACTATGGCTACACCTTC. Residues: CATSGQNYGYTF.

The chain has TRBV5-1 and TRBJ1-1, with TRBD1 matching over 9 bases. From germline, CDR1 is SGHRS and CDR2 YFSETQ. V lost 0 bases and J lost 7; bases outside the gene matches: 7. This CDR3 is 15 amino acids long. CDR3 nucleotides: TGCGCCAGCAGCTTGGGTGGGACAGGGAGCAATGAAGCTTTCTTT. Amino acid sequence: CASSLGGTGSNEAFF. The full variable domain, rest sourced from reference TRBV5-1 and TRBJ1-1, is KAGVTQTPRYLIKTRGQQVTLSCSPISGHRSVSWYQQTPGQGLQFLFEYFSETQRNKGNFPGRFSGRQFSNSRSEMNVSTLELGDSALYLCASSLGGTGSNEAFFGQGTRLTVV.

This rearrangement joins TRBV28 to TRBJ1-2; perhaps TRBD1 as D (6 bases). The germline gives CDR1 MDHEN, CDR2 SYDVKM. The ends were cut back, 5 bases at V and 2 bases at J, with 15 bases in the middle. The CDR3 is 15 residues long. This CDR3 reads CASSPANQGNYGYTF. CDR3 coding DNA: TGTGCCAGCAGTCCGGCCAACCAGGGGAACTATGGCTACACCTTC.

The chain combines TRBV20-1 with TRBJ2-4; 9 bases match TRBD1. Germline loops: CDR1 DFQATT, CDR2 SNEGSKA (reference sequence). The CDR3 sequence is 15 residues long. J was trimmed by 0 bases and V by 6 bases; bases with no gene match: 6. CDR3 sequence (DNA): TGCAGTGCAAGTCGACAGGGGGGAGCCAAAAACATTCAGTACTTC. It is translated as CSASRQGGAKNIQYF.